A selection of T cell receptor beta chains follows, all from one sample in a study of cytomegalovirus exposure and HLA in healthy donors. Profiled with immunoSEQ multiplex PCR; TCRdb holds only in-frame clones, not every one. The repertoire holds around 100,000 clones, with less than 85% as singletons. The sequenced sample consisted of PBMCs. The source is a man in his late teens or twenties in good health and CMV-seronegative. The CDR3 runs from the conserved cysteine through the conserved F or W. A D gene is named only where the DNA matches it firmly. Some rows mark clone size as missing; the rest say once, few, many or name a class of expanded clone.

TRBV7-9	NA	NA	TRBJ2-3	TGTGCCAGCAGCTTCTATCCCCGCACAGATACGCAGTATTTT	CASSFYPRTDTQYF
TRBV7-9	TRBD2	NA	TRBJ2-1	TGTGCCAGCAGTCCAGGACTAGCGGGGGGTGGGTGGAATGAGCAGTTCTTC	CASSPGLAGGGWNEQFF
TRBV11-2	NA	NA	TRBJ1-1	TGTGCCAGCAGCCTAGACCGTACAGGGTGGAACACTGAAGCTTTCTTT	CASSLDRTGWNTEAFF
TRBV19	NA	NA	TRBJ2-1	TGTGCCAGTATAGGGGGGACAGCGAACAATGAGCAGTTCTTC	CASIGGTANNEQFF
TRBV11-2	NA	once	TRBJ2-1	TGTGCCAGCAGCCCCTCCGGTTTCAATGAGCAGTTCTTC	CASSPSGFNEQFF
TRBV20-1	NA	few	TRBJ1-1	TGCAGTGCTAGGGAGAGCACTGAAGCTTTCTTT	CSARESTEAFF
TRBV30	NA	NA	TRBJ1-2	TGTGCCTGGAGTCTGAGACAGGAAAACCCATATGGCTACACCTTC	CAWSLRQENPYGYTF
TRBV7-8	TRBD1	few	TRBJ1-2	TGTGCCAGCAGCTCTCGACTCGACAGGGTCGGTGGCTACACCTTC	CASSSRLDRVGGYTF
TRBV29-1	TRBD1	NA	TRBJ1-1	TGCAGCGGGGGGGACAGGGGGTTTATGGAAGCTTTCTTT	CSGGDRGFMEAFF
TRBV30	TRBD2	NA	TRBJ2-7	TGTGCCAGCGGACTAGCGGCATACGAGCAGTACTTC	CASGLAAYEQYF
TRBV7-8	NA	NA	TRBJ1-2	TGTGCCAGCAGCTGGGGCGGAGATAACTATGGCTACACCTTC	CASSWGGDNYGYTF
TRBV6-1	NA	once	TRBJ2-7	TGTGCCAGCAGTGAATTTGGCTTCTACGAGCAGTACTTC	CASSEFGFYEQYF
TRBV5-6	NA	NA	TRBJ2-7	TGTGCCAGCAGCTTTAGGGAGTCATACGAGCAGTACTTC	CASSFRESYEQYF